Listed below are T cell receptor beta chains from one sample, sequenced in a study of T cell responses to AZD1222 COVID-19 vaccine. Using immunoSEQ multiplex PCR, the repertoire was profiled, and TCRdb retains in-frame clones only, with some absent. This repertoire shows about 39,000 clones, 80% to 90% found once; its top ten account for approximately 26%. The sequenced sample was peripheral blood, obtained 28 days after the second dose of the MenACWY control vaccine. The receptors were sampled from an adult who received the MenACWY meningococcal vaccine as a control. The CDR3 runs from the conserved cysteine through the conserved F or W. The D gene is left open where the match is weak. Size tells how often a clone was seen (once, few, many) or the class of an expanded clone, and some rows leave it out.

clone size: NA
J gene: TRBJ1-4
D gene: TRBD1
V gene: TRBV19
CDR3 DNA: TGTGCCAGTTGGACAGGGCAGAATGAAAAACTGTTTTTT
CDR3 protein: CASWTGQNEKLFF

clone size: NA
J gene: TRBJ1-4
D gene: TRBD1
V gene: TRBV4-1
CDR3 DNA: TGCGCCAGCAGCCAAGATAGGACAGGAGTGAGGGCAACTAATGAAAAACTGTTTTTT
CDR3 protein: CASSQDRTGVRATNEKLFF

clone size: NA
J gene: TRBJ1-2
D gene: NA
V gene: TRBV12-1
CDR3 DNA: TGTGCCAGCAGCTTGGGACAGGGGAACAAACGAGGCGGCTACACCTTC
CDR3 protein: CASSLGQGNKRGGYTF

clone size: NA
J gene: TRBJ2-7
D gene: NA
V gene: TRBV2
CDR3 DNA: TGTGCCAGCAGTGAAGTAGGGTTTGACTACGAGCAGTACTTC
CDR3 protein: CASSEVGFDYEQYF

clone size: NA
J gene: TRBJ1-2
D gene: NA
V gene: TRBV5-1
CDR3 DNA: TGCGCCAGCGTGGACCCGCTTAACTATGGCTACACCTTC
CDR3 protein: CASVDPLNYGYTF

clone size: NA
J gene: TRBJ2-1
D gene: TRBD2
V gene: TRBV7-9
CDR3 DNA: TGTGCCAGCAGCGCGACTAGCGGTTCCTACAATGAGCAGTTCTTC
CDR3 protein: CASSATSGSYNEQFF

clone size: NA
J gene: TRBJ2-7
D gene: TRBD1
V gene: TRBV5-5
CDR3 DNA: TGTGCCAGCAGCTTATGGGACAGGGCCTCCTACGAGCAGTACTTC
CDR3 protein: CASSLWDRASYEQYF

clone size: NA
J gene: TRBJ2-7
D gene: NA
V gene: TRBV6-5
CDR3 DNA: TGTGCCAGCAGGGTTTTCGACTCCTACGAGCAGTACTTC
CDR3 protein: CASRVFDSYEQYF

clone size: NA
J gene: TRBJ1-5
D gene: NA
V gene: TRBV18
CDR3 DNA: TGTGCCAGCTCGCCCACAGGGAAGAGCAATCAGCCCCAGCATTTT
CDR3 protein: CASSPTGKSNQPQHF

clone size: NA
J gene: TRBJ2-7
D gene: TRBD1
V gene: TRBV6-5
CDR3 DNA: TGTGCCAGCCGGACAGGGAACGGGATATCCTACGAGCAGTACTTC
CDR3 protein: CASRTGNGISYEQYF

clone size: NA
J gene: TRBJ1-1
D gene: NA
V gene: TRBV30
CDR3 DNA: TGCGCGCTTTCGGCAAGGGGCTGGGCAATGAACACTGAAGCTTTCTTT
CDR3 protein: CALSARGWAMNTEAFF

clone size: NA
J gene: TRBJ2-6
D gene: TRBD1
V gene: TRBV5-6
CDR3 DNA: TGTGCCAGCAGCTTTAGGAGACAGGGCATCTCTGGGGCCAACGTCCTGACTTTC
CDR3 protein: CASSFRRQGISGANVLTF

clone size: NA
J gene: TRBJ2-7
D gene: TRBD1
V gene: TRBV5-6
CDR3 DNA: TGTGCCAGCAGCTTACAGGGACAGGGCGTCTACGAGCAGTACTTC
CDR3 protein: CASSLQGQGVYEQYF

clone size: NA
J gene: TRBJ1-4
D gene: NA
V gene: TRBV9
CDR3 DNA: TGTGCCAGCAGCAGGGGGGCCTTAAATGAAAAACTGTTTTTT
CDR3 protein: CASSRGALNEKLFF

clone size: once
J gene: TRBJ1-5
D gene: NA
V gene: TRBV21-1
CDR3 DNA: TGTGCCAGCAGCAATTGGCAGTTTTATAGCAATCAGCCCCAGCATTTT
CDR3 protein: CASSNWQFYSNQPQHF

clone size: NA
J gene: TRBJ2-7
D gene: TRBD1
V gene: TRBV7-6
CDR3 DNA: TGTGCCAGCAGCTCGCCGGGACAGGGATACGAGCAGTACTTC
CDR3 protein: CASSSPGQGYEQYF

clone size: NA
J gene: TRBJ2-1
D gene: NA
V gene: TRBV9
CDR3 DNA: TGTGCCAGCAGCGTAGCTTTTGGGCAGAGCGAGCAGTTCTTC
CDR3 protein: CASSVAFGQSEQFF

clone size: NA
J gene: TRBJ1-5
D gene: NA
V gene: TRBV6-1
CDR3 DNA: TGTGCCAGCAGTGAACACCTATCTGCTAGCAATCAGCCCCAGCATTTT
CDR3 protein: CASSEHLSASNQPQHF

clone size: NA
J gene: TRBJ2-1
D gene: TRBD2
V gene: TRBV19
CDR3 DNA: TGTGCCAGTAGTAAGACGGTACTAGCGGTCTACAATGAGCAGTTCTTC
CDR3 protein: CASSKTVLAVYNEQFF

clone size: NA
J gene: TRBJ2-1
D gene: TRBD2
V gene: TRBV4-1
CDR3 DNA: TGCGCCAGCAGCCAGGGCCGAGGGAGGGCCCTCGATGAGCAGTTCTTC
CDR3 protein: CASSQGRGRALDEQFF

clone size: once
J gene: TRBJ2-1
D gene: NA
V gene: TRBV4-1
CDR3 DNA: TGCGCCAGCAGCCAAGATCGAGGTGGGAAAAGCGGGTTCTTC
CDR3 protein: CASSQDRGGKSGFF

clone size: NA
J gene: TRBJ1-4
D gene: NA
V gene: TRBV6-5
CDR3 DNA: TGTGCCAGCAGTCCTCCGCAGGGTTTGGGAAAACTGTTTTTT
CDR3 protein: CASSPPQGLGKLFF

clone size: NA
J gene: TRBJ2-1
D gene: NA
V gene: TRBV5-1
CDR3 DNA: TGCGCCAGCCATAGCTCCCCCTCCTACAATGAGCAGTTCTTC
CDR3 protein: CASHSSPSYNEQFF

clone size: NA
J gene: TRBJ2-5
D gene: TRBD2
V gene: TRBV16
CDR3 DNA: TGTGCCAGCAGCCCAGCGGGACTAGCGGGAGCAAAGACCCAGTACTTC
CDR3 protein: CASSPAGLAGAKTQYF

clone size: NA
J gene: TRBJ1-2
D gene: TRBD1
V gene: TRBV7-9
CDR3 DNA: TGTGCCAGCAGCTTTCAGGGGGGTCACGGCTACACCTTC
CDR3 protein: CASSFQGGHGYTF

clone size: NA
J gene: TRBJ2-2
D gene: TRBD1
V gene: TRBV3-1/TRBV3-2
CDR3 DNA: TGTGCCAGCAGCATTGGACAGGGGACCACCGGGGAGCTGTTTTTT
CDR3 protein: CASSIGQGTTGELFF

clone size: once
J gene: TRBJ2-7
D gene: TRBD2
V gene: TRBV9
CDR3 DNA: TGTGCCAGCAGCGTAGGGCTAGCGGGTAGCGACGAGCAGTACTTC
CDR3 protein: CASSVGLAGSDEQYF

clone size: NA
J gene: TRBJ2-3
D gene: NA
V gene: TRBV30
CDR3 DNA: TGTGCCTGGAGTGTCTCCTGGGGGGATACGCAGTATTTT
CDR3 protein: CAWSVSWGDTQYF

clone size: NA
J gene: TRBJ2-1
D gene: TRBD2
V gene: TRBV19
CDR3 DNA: TGTGCCAGTAGTATAGTTTGGACTAGCGGGAGTTACTATGAGCAGTTCTTC
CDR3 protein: CASSIVWTSGSYYEQFF

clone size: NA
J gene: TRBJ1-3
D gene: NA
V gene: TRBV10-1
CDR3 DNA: TGCGCCAGCAGTGACTCTGGAAACACCATATATTTT
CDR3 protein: CASSDSGNTIYF

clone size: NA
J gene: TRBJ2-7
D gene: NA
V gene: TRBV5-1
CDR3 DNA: TGCGCCAGCAGCTTGGCCGCAGGGGGGCGCGAGCAGTACTTC
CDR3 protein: CASSLAAGGREQYF

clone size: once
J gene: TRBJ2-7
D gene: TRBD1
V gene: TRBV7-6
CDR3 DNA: TGTGCCAGCAGCTTAGCGGGACAGGGGGCGGAGGAGCAGTACTTC
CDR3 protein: CASSLAGQGAEEQYF

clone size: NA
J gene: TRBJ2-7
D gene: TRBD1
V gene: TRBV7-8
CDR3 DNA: TGTGCCAGCAGCTTCGGGACAGGGGGGCCCACCTACGAGCAGTACTTC
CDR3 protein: CASSFGTGGPTYEQYF

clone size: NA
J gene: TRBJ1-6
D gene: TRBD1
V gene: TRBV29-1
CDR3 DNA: TGCAGCGTTAGACAGGGGATGAATTCACCCCTCCACTTT
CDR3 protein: CSVRQGMNSPLHF

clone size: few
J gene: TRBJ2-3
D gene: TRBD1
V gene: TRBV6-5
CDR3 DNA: TGTGCCAGCACCGTGGACAGGGGTAGCACAGATACGCAGTATTTT
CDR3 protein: CASTVDRGSTDTQYF

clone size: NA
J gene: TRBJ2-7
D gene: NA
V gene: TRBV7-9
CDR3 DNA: TGTGCCAGCAGCCAGGGACCTTACGAGCAGTACTTC
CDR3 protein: CASSQGPYEQYF

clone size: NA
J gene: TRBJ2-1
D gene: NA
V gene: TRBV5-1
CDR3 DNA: TGCGCCAGCAGGGCCCAAGGCCATGAGCAGTTCTTC
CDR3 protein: CASRAQGHEQFF

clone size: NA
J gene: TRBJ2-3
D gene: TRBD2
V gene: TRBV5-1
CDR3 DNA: TGCGCCAGCAGCTGGAGGGGCGGGAGGGCGAGCACAGATACGCAGTATTTT
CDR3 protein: CASSWRGGRASTDTQYF

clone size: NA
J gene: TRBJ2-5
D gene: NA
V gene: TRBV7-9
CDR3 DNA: TGTGCCAGCAGGGGGCGAATTAGCGGCCAAGAGACCCAGTACTTC
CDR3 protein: CASRGRISGQETQYF

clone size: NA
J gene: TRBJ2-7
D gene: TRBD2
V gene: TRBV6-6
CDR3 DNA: TGTGCCAGCAGCGACGGACTAGCGGGTTTATACGAGCAGTACTTC
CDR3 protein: CASSDGLAGLYEQYF

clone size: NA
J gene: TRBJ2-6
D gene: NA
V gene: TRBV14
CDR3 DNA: TGTGCCAGCAGCCGAACAGAGTCTGGGGCCAACGTCCTGACTTTC
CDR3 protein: CASSRTESGANVLTF

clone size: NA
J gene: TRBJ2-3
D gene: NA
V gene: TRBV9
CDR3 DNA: TGTGCCAGCAGCGTAGTGCGAGAGGGGGGCACAGATACGCAGTATTTT
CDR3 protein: CASSVVREGGTDTQYF

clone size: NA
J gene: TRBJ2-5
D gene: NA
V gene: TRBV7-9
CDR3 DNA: TGTGCCAGCAGCCCCACCCGGGGATTTGATGAGACCCAGTACTTC
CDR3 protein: CASSPTRGFDETQYF

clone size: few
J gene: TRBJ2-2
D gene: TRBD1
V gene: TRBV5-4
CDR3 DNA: TGTGCCAGCAGCTTGGGGGCCGCCGGGACAGGGATTACCGGGGAGCTGTTTTTT
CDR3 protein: CASSLGAAGTGITGELFF

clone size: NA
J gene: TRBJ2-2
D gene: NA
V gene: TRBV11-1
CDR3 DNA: TGTGCCAGCCCGGAGGAGAACACCGGGGAGCTGTTTTTT
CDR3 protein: CASPEENTGELFF

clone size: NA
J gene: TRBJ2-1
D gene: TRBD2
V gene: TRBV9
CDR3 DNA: TGTGCCAGCAGCGAGAGTAGCGGGTGGGCCTACAATGAGCAGTTCTTC
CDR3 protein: CASSESSGWAYNEQFF

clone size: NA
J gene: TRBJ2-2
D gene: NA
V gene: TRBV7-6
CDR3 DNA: TGTGCCAGCAGCCCTCAAGAGGCCGGGGAGCTGTTTTTT
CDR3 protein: CASSPQEAGELFF

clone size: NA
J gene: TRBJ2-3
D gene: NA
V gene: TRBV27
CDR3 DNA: TGTGCCACCGGACATGGCACAGATACGCAGTATTTT
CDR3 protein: CATGHGTDTQYF

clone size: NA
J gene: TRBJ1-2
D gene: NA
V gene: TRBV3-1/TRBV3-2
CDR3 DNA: TGTGCCAGCAGCCAAGTGGGGACCGGGGTTGGCTACACCTTC
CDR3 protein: CASSQVGTGVGYTF

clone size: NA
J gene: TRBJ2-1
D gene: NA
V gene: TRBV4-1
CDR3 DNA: TGCGCCAGCAGCCAACGACTCATCTACAATGAGCAGTTCTTC
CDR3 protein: CASSQRLIYNEQFF

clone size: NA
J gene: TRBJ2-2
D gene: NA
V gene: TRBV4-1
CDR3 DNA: TGCGCCAGCAGCCAAGGGCCGGGACAGAACACCGGGGAGCTGTTTTTT
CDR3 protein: CASSQGPGQNTGELFF

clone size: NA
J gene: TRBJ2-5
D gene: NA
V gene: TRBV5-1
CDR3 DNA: TGCGCCAGCAGCTTGTCCCTGAGACTAGGGCAAGAGACCCAGTACTTC
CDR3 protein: CASSLSLRLGQETQYF

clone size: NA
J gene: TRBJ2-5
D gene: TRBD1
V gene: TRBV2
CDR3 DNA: TGTGCCAGCAGTATAGACAGGGGGGAGACCCAGTACTTC
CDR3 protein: CASSIDRGETQYF

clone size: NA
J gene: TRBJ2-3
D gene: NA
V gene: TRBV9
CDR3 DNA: TGTGCCAGCAGCGTAGGCCGTCGCACAGATACGCAGTATTTT
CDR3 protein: CASSVGRRTDTQYF

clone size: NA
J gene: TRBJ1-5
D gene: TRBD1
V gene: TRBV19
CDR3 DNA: TGTGCCAGTAGTATGGGACAGGGTCGTTACGGCAATCAGCCCCAGCATTTT
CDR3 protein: CASSMGQGRYGNQPQHF